The clone carrying this T cell receptor (beta chain) was seen a single time. The antigen is undetermined. The entry originates in a study of cytomegalovirus exposure and HLA in healthy donors. About the study: The approximately 710 first-cohort repertoires and the 130 or so validation repertoires shared the same platform, a later analysis reported.

Produced via immunoSEQ multiplex PCR; TCRdb's table is partial and in-frame only. Counted here are about 160,000 clones, roughly 96% occurring once; the ten biggest clones make up 0.8% to 0.95%. CDR3 size: 15 residues. CDR1 LNHDA and CDR2 SQIVND come from the germline V gene (reference sequence). Trimming took off 3 bases at V and 4 bases at J, with 15 bases between the two ends. Study-wide findings and caveats: There were some public TCRs occurring in many donors, but most TCR sequences were rare.

V gene TRBV19 combines with J gene TRBJ1-2; possible D gene TRBD1, 6 bases. Sequenced material: PBMCs. The source is a woman aged 18-30 years in good health and CMV-seronegative. In DNA, the CDR3 is TGTGCCAGTAGTATTGTGGCTACAGGGAGCTATGGCTACACCTTC. The encoded protein is CASSIVATGSYGYTF. Supplemented by reference TRBV19 and TRBJ1-2, the full variable domain reads DGGITQSPKYLFRKEGQNVTLSCEQNLNHDAMYWYRQDPGQGLRLIYYSQIVNDFQKGDIAEGYSVSREKKESFPLTVTSAQKNPTAFYLCASSIVATGSYGYTFGSGTRLTVV.